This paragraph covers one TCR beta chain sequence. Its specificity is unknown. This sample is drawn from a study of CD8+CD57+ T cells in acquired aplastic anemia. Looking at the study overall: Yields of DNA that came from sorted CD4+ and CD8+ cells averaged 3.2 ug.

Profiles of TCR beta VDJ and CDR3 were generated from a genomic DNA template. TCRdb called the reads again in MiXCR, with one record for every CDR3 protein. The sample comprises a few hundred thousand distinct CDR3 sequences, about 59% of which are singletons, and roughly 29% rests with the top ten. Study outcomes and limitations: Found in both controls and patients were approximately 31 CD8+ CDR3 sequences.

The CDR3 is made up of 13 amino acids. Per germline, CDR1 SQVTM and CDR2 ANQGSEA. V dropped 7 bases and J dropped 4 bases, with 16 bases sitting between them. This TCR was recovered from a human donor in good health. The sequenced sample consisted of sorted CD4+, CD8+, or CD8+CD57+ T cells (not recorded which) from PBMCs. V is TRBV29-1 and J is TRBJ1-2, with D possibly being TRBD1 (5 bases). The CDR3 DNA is TGCAGCGACGGAGGGACGGGAAGCTATGGCTACACCTTC. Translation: CSDGGTGSYGYTF.